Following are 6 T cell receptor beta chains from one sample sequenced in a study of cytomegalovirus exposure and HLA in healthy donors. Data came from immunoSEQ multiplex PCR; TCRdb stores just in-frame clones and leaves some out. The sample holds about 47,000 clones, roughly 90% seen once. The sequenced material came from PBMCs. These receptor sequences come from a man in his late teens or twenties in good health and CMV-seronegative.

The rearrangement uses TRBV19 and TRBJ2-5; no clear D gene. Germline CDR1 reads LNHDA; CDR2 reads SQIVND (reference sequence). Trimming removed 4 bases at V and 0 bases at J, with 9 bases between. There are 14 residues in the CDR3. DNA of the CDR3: TGTGCCAGTAGTACCGGTCTCCACCAAGAGACCCAGTACTTC. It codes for CASSTGLHQETQYF.

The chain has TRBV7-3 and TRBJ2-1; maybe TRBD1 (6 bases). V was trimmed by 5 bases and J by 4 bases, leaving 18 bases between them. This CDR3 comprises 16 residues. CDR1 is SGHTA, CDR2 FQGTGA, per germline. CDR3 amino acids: CASSPYGQSPYNEQFF. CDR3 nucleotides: TGTGCCAGCAGCCCCTATGGACAGAGCCCTTACAATGAGCAGTTCTTC.

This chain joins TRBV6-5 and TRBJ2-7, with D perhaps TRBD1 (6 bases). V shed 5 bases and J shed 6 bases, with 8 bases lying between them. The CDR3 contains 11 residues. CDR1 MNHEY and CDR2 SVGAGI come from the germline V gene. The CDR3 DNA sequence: TGTGCCAGCAGTCAGGGGTTCGAGCAGTACTTC. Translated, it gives CASSQGFEQYF.

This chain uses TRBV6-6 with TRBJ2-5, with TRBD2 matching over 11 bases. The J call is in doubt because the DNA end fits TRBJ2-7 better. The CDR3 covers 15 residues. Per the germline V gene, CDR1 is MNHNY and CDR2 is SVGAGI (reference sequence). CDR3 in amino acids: CASSPLAGVVYEQYF. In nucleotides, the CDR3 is TGTGCCAGCAGTCCACTAGCGGGAGTTGTCTACGAGCAGTACTTC.

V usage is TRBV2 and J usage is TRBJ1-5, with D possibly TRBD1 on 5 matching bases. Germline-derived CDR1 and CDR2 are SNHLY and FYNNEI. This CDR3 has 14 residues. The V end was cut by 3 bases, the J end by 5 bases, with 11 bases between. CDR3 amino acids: CASSESGDYQPQHF. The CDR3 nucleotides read TGTGCCAGCAGTGAGTCTGGGGACTATCAGCCCCAGCATTTT.

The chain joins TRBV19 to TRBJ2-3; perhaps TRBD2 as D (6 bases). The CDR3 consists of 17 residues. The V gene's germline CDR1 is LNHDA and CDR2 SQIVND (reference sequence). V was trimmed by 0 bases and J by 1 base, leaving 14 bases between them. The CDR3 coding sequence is TGTGCCAGTAGTATAGATCGCTGGGGGGATCGCACAGATACGCAGTATTTT. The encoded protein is CASSIDRWGDRTDTQYF.